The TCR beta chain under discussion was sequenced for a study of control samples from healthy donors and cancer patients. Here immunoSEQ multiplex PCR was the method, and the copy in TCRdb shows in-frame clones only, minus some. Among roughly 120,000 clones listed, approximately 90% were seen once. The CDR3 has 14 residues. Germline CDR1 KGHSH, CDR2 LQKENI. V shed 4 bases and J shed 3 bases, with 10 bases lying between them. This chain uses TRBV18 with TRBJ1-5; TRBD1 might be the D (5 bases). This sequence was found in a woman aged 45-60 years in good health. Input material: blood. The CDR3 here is CASSLGLDNQPQHF. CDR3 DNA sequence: TGTGCCAGCTCACTGGGACTTGACAATCAGCCCCAGCATTTT.